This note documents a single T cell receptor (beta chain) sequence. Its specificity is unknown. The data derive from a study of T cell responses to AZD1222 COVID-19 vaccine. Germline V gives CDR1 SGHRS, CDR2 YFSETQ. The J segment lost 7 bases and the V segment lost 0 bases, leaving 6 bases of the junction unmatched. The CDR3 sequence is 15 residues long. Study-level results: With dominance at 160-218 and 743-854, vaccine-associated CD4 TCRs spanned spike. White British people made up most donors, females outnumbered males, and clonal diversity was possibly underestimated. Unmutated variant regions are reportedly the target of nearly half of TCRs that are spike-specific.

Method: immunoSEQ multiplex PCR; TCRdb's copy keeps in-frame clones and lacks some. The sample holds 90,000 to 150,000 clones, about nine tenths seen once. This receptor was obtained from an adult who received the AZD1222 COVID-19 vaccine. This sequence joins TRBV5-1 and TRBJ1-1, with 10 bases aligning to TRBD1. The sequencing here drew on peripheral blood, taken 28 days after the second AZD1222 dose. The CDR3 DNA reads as TGCGCCAGCAGCTTGGGTGGCGGGGACAGGGGTGAAGCTTTCTTT. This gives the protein CASSLGGGDRGEAFF.